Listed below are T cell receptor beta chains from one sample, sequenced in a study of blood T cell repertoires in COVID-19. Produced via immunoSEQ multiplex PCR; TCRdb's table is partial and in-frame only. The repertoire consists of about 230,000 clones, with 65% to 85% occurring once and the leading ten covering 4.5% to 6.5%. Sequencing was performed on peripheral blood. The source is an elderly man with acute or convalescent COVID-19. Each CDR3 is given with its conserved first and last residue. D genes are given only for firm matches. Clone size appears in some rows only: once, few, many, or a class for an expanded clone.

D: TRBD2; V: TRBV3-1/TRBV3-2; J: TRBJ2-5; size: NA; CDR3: CASSPGLAGGRVGTQYF; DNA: TGTGCCAGCAGCCCGGGACTAGCGGGAGGCCGGGTTGGGACCCAGTACTTC
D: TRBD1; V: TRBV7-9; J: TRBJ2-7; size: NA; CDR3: CASTISVGTGRNYEQYF; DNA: TGTGCCAGCACCATTAGTGTAGGGACAGGGAGGAACTACGAGCAGTACTTC
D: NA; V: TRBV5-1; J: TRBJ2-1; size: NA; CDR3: CASSLTSLGGNEQFF; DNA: TGCGCCAGCAGCTTGACTAGCTTGGGGGGCAATGAGCAGTTCTTC
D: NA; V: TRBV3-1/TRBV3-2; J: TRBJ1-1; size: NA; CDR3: CASSQDISEAFF; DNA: TGTGCCAGCAGCCAAGATATCAGTGAAGCTTTCTTT
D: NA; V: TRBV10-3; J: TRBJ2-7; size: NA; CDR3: CAISNPGTSYEQYF; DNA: TGTGCCATCAGTAACCCGGGAACATCCTACGAGCAGTACTTC
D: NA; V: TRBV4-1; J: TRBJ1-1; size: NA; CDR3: CASSPPGLMNTEAFF; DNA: TGCGCCAGCAGCCCACCAGGACTGATGAACACTGAAGCTTTCTTT
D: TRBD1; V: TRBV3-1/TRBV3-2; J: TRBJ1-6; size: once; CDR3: CASSQGQGGSPLHF; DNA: TGTGCCAGCAGCCAAGGACAGGGTGGCTCACCCCTCCACTTT
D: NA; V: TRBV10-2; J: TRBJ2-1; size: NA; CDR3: CASSETANEQFF; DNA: TGCGCCAGCAGTGAAACCGCGAATGAGCAGTTCTTC
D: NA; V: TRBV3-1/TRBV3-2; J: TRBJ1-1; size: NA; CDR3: CASSLRQTLLNTEAFF; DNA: TGTGCCAGCAGCCTCCGACAGACCCTTCTGAACACTGAAGCTTTCTTT
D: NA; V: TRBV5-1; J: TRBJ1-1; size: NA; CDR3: CASSLSGVKNTEAFF; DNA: TGCGCCAGCAGCTTGTCCGGGGTGAAGAACACTGAAGCTTTCTTT
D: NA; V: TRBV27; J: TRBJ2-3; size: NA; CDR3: CASSPRDTNTDTQYF; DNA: TGTGCCAGCAGTCCCCGGGACACTAACACAGATACGCAGTATTTT
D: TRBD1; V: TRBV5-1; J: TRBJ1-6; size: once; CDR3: CASSLVPGQGGSPLHF; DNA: TGCGCCAGCAGCTTAGTCCCGGGACAGGGAGGTTCACCCCTCCACTTT
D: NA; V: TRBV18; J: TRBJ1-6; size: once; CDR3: CASSPEQLRSNSPLHF; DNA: TGTGCCAGCTCACCAGAACAATTGAGGTCCAATTCACCCCTCCACTTT
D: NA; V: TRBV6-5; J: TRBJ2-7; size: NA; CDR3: CASRGLAVGYEQYF; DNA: TGTGCCAGCAGGGGACTTGCGGTAGGCTACGAGCAGTACTTC
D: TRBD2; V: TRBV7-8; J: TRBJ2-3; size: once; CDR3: CASSPTSGALDTQYF; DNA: TGTGCCAGCAGTCCAACTAGCGGAGCCTTAGATACGCAGTATTTT
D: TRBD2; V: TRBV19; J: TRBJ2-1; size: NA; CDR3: CASSLTSSYNEQFF; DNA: TGTGCCAGTAGTTTGACTAGCAGCTACAATGAGCAGTTCTTC
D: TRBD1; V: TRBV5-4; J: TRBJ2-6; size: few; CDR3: CASSQGQGSSGANVLTF; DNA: TGTGCCAGCAGCCAGGGACAGGGGAGCTCTGGGGCCAACGTCCTGACTTTC
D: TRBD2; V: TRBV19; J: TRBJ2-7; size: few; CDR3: CASREAGGSYEQYF; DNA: TGTGCCAGTAGGGAGGCGGGGGGATCCTACGAGCAGTACTTC
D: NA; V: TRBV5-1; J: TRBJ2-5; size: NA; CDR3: CASSLAGTSQETQYF; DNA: TGCGCCAGCAGCTTGGCCGGGACATCTCAAGAGACCCAGTACTTC
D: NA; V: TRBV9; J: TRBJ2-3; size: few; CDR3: CASSGSLDTQYF; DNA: TGTGCCAGCAGCGGTTCGTTAGATACGCAGTATTTT
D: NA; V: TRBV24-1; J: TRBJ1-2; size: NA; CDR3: CATSDFSSSYGYTF; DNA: TGTGCCACCAGTGATTTTAGCAGTTCCTATGGCTACACCTTC
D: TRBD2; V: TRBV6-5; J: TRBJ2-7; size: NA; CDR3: CASLGLGNEQYF; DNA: TGTGCCAGCTTGGGACTAGGAAACGAGCAGTACTTC
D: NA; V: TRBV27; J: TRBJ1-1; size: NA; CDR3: CASSLSSPGTEAFF; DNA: TGTGCCAGCAGTTTATCGTCCCCGGGCACTGAAGCTTTCTTT
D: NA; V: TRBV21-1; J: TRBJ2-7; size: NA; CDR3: CASSGLAGAYEQYF; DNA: TGTGCCAGCAGCGGGTTAGCGGGCGCCTACGAGCAGTACTTC
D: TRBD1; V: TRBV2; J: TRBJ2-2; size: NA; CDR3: CASREAPTGGFTGELFF; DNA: TGTGCCAGCCGGGAGGCTCCGACAGGGGGCTTCACCGGGGAGCTGTTTTTT
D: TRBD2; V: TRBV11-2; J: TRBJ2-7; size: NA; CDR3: CASSVLGLSWYEQYF; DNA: TGTGCCAGCAGTGTCCTGGGACTAAGCTGGTACGAGCAGTACTTC
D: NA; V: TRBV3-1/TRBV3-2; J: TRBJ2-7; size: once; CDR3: CASSPGGAAYEQYF; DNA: TGTGCCAGCAGCCCCGGCGGGGCAGCTTACGAGCAGTACTTC
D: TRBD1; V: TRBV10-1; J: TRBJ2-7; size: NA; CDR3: CASSAGQGANEQYF; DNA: TGCGCCAGCAGTGCCGGACAGGGGGCGAACGAGCAGTACTTC
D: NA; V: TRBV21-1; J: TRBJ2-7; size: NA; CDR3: CASSTPGLAGYEQYF; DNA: TGTGCCAGCAGCACTCCGGGACTAGCGGGCTACGAGCAGTACTTC
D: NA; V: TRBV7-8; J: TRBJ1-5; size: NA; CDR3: CASSPITGQTNQPQHF; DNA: TGTGCCAGCAGCCCCATTACGGGACAAACTAATCAGCCCCAGCATTTT
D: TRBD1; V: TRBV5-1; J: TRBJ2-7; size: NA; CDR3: CASSSGTGGSEQYF; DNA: TGCGCCAGCAGCTCCGGGACAGGGGGCTCCGAGCAGTACTTC
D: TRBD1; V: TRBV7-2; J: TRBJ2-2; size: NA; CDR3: CASSLTGGLVHTGELFF; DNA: TGTGCCAGCAGCTTAACAGGGGGATTGGTGCACACCGGGGAGCTGTTTTTT
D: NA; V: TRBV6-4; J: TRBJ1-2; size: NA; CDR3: CASSGGLGYTF; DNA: TGTGCCAGCAGCGGAGGCCTTGGCTACACCTTC
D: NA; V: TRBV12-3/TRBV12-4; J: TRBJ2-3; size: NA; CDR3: CASSTGTPDTQYF; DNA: TGTGCCAGCAGTACTGGGACTCCAGATACGCAGTATTTT
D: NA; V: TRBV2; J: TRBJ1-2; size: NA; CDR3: CASRVLSSGYTF; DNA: TGTGCCAGCAGGGTTCTATCAAGTGGCTACACCTTC
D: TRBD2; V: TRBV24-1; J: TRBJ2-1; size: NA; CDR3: CATSPSGRALNEQFF; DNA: TGTGCCACCAGTCCAAGCGGGAGGGCCCTCAATGAGCAGTTCTTC
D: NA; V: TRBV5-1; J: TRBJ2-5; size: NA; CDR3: CASSLQETQYF; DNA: TGCGCCAGCAGCCTTCAAGAGACCCAGTACTTC